Listed here are 8 T cell receptor beta chains from one sample, sequenced in a study of vaccination and CD4 T cells after COVID-19. Their target antigens are unknown. This sample's treatment: roughly 10-day PBMC culture with coronavirus spike peptide pools or control peptides (ViraFEST assay). Sequencing of DNA taken from cultured CD4+ T cells relied on the Oncomine TCR Beta short-read assay. MiXCR, applied by TCRdb to the PCR reads, yields one record per CDR3 protein. The data show 15,000 to 20,000 distinct CDR3 sequences, 70% seen once. The specimen sequenced was CD4+ T cells from blood, cultured in vitro. These receptors originate from a human donor who had recovered from COVID-19.

V gene TRBV7-2 combines with J gene TRBJ2-3, with TRBD1 as a possible D gene (6 bases). The CDR3 is made up of 15 amino acids. In germline, CDR1 is SGHTA, CDR2 FQGNSA. V was trimmed by 6 bases and J by 9 bases, leaving 22 bases between them. CDR3 residues: CASRARGTTEGTQYF. The CDR3 bases are TGTGCCAGCAGGGCGAGAGGGACAACTGAGGGGACGCAGTATTTT.

The CDR3 loop reads CASSRYRDSEQYF. Written as DNA, the CDR3 is TGTGCCAGCAGTAGATACAGGGACAGTGAGCAGTACTTC. The chain links TRBV27 to TRBJ2-7; TRBD1 matches at 7 bases. Trimming at V came to 5 bases and at J to 7 bases, leaving 8 bases not matched to a gene. This CDR3 contains 13 residues. CDR1 and CDR2 from the germline V gene are MNHEY and SMNVEV (reference sequence).

The chain links TRBV20-1 to TRBJ2-5, with D possibly TRBD1 on 6 matching bases. Looked up from germline, CDR1 is DFQATT and CDR2 is SNEGSKA (reference sequence). With 0 bases removed from V and 5 bases from J, the gap between germline ends came to 16 bases. The CDR3 spans 15 residues. CDR3 residues: CSARETGTGLETQYF. Here the CDR3 DNA reads TGCAGTGCTAGAGAGACCGGAACAGGGTTGGAGACCCAGTACTTC.

The table lists this clonotype with a few counts. The chain recombines TRBV6-1 with TRBJ2-7, with D tentatively TRBD1 (6 bases). CDR1 and CDR2 from the germline V gene are MNHNS and SASEGT. Trimming shortened V by 6 bases and J by 4 bases, and 13 bases separated the two germline ends. The CDR3 runs to 13 residues. The CDR3 reads CASRPRQVYEQYF. The CDR3 coding sequence is TGTGCCAGCAGACCCCGACAGGTATACGAGCAGTACTTC.

The chain carries TRBV28 and TRBJ2-7, with TRBD1 matching over 8 bases. The ends lost 4 bases at V and 3 bases at J; junction bases unmatched: 5. Germline V gene data show CDR1 as MDHEN and CDR2 as SYDVKM. CDR3 size: 14 residues. The CDR3 sequence is CASSSPGQVYEQYF. The CDR3 region has the DNA TGTGCCAGCAGTTCCCCGGGACAGGTCTACGAGCAGTACTTC.

V is TRBV2 and J is TRBJ1-1, with D unresolved. This CDR3 contains 13 residues. V was shortened by 11 bases and J by 1 base, with 14 bases between the two germline ends. Germline V gene data show CDR1 as SNHLY and CDR2 as FYNNEI. CDR3 nucleotides: TGTGCCCTCGGCGGCAACCAGAACACTGAAGCTTTCTTT. Its protein product is CALGGNQNTEAFF.

There are a few counts of this clonotype. V gene TRBV7-2 combines with J gene TRBJ1-1, with TRBD1 identical over 7 bases. CDR3 length: 15 amino acids. The germline V gene encodes CDR1 SGHTA and CDR2 FQGNSA. The junction had 10 bases not matched to a gene; V was cut back by 5 bases and J by 4 bases. CDR3 DNA: TGTGCCAGCAGCCCCCTCCGACAGGGTGGCACTGAAGCTTTCTTT. The encoded protein is CASSPLRQGGTEAFF.

The chain combines TRBV28 with TRBJ2-2, with a possible D match to TRBD1 (5 bases). Germline V gives CDR1 MDHEN, CDR2 SYDVKM. The CDR3 totals 14 residues. Trimming removed 3 bases from V and 4 bases from J, with 9 bases in between. The CDR3 DNA sequence: TGTGCCAGCAGTTTGTCAGGGCCCACCGGGGAGCTGTTTTTT. As protein: CASSLSGPTGELFF.